This TCR beta chain was sequenced for a study of early T cells in non-severe SARS-CoV-2 infection. Study-level points and caveats: Lookups in VDJdb leaned toward anti-spike CD8 responses and missed private and CD4 specificities.

This clonotype was counted many times. The antigen remains unidentified. Trimming at V came to 4 bases and at J to 5 bases, leaving 10 bases not matched to a gene. Germline V gene data show CDR1 as ENHRY and CDR2 as SYGVKD. The CDR3 has 16 residues. Separate cDNA molecules each had unique molecular identifiers attached to them. TCRdb re-analysed the 5' RACE reads in MiXCR, keeping a single row per CDR3 protein. The sample has 39,000 or so distinct CDR3 sequences, 4.5% to 7% seen once. Sequenced material: whole blood, taken at baseline. The receptor comes from an adult who was a healthcare worker with PCR-confirmed SARS-CoV-2 infection or an uninfected control (not recorded which). This rearrangement joins TRBV10-3 to TRBJ2-1; 8 bases are shared with TRBD2. The CDR3 DNA is TGTGCCATCAGTGGATCTAGCGGGCATGGTGACAATGAGCAGTTCTTC. It encodes CAISGSSGHGDNEQFF.